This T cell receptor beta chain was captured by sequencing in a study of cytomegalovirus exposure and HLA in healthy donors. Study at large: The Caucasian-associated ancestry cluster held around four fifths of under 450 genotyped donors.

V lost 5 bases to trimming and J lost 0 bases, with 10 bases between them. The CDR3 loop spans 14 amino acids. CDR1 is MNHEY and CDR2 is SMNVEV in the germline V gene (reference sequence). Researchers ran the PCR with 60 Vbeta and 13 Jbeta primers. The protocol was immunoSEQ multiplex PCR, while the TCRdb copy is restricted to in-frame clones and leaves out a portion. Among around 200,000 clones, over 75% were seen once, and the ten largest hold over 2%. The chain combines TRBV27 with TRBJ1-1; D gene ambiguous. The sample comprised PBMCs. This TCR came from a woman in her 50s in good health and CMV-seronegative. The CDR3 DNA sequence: TGTGCCAGCAGTCTTCAGTCAGTGAACACTGAAGCTTTCTTT. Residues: CASSLQSVNTEAFF.